One and the same sample provided the 32 T cell receptor beta chains below, sequenced in a study of Tregs in tolerant kidney transplant recipients. Sequencing was performed with immunoSEQ multiplex PCR; in TCRdb, only in-frame clones are kept and a portion is missing. The sample contains fewer than 45,000 clones, around 95% of which appear only once. No antigen has been assigned to these receptors. Specimen: Tregs from blood cultured with allogeneic cells. The receptors shown here come from a human donor in good health.

The chain joins TRBV7-9 to TRBJ2-7, with 7 nucleotides matching TRBD1. Losses at the gene ends were 4 bases for V and 7 bases for J; bases not matched to a gene: 16. This CDR3 has 16 amino acids. From germline, CDR1 is SEHNR and CDR2 FQNEAQ (reference sequence). CDR3 coding DNA: TGTGCCAGCAGCTCCCACAGGGGAAGGGGTGATCGGGAGCAGTACTTC. Amino acid sequence: CASSSHRGRGDREQYF.

The chain couples TRBV7-6 to TRBJ2-5, with D uncertain. Trimming removed 1 base from V and 5 bases from J, with 2 bases in between. Germline-derived CDR1 and CDR2 are SGHVS and FNYEAQ. This CDR3 contains 11 residues. The CDR3 nucleotides are TGTGCCAGCAGCTTAGTGGAGACCCAGTACTTC. This codes for CASSLVETQYF. The full variable domain, with the rest looked up from reference TRBV7-6 and TRBJ2-5, is GAGVSQSPRYKVTKRGQDVALRCDPISGHVSLYWYRQALGQGPEFLTYFNYEAQQDKSGLPNDRFSAERPEGSISTLTIQRTEQRDSAMYRCASSLVETQYFGPGTRLLVL.

The chain employs TRBV19 and TRBJ2-1; 15 bases agree with TRBD2. Trimming cost V 8 bases and J 9 bases; bases outside gene matches: 2. Germline CDR1 reads LNHDA; CDR2 reads SQIVND (reference sequence). CDR3 size: 13 residues. CDR3 DNA: TGTGCCAGTTGGACTAGCGGGAGGGGTGAGCAGTTCTTC. This encodes CASWTSGRGEQFF.

The rearrangement uses TRBV6-5 and TRBJ2-3; TRBD1 matches at 7 bases. Trimming at V came to 7 bases and at J to 2 bases, leaving 9 bases not matched to a gene. The V gene's germline CDR1 is MNHEY and CDR2 SVGAGI. The CDR3 totals 15 residues. CDR3 loop: CASTPRDRTTDTQYF. The CDR3 DNA is TGTGCCAGCACCCCCCGGGACAGAACCACAGATACGCAGTATTTT.

J is TRBJ1-5 and V is TRBV19, with a weak D call TRBD1 (5 bases). Germline loops: CDR1 LNHDA, CDR2 SQIVND (reference sequence). V was clipped by 2 bases and J by 7 bases, with 21 bases between them. The CDR3 sequence is 17 residues long. The CDR3 spells CASSIRTRIREWQPQHF. The DNA for the CDR3 is TGTGCCAGTAGTATACGGACACGGATTCGTGAATGGCAGCCCCAGCATTTT.

The rearrangement links TRBV5-4 to TRBJ1-2; TRBD1 matches 9 bases. The CDR3 runs to 15 residues. The germline CDR1 and CDR2 sequences are SGHNT and YYREEE (reference sequence). V trimming: 0 bases; J trimming: 5 bases; junction bases outside the gene matches: 5. CDR3 residues: CASSLGQGDLYGYTF. CDR3 coding DNA: TGTGCCAGCAGCTTGGGACAGGGGGATCTTTATGGCTACACCTTC. Full variable domain (outside the CDR3, taken from reference TRBV5-4 and TRBJ1-2): ETGVTQSPTHLIKTRGQQVTLRCSSQSGHNTVSWYQQALGQGPQFIFQYYREEENGRGNFPPRFSGLQFPNYSSELNVNALELDDSALYLCASSLGQGDLYGYTFGSGTRLTVV.

The V gene is TRBV30, the J gene TRBJ2-5, with D possibly TRBD1 on 6 matching bases. This CDR3 comprises 13 residues. V dropped 0 bases and J dropped 2 bases, with 7 bases sitting between them. Germline CDR1 GTSNPN, CDR2 SVGIG (reference sequence). This CDR3 is CAWSVGQQETQYF. CDR3 DNA sequence: TGTGCCTGGAGTGTAGGACAGCAAGAGACCCAGTACTTC.

In this sample, this clone turned up once. The CDR3 here is CASRHRGHSGTEAFF. DNA for the CDR3: TGTGCCAGCAGACACAGGGGGCATTCGGGAACTGAAGCTTTCTTT. The chain is built from TRBV6-5 and TRBJ1-1, with 9 bases that match TRBD1. The CDR3 runs to 15 residues. Per germline, CDR1 MNHEY and CDR2 SVGAGI. V lost 6 bases, J lost 5 bases, and 10 bases stayed unmatched.

V usage is TRBV2 and J usage is TRBJ2-1, with D possibly being TRBD1 (6 bases). Trimming cost V 5 bases and J 5 bases, with 10 bases left between them. Germline values: CDR1 SNHLY, CDR2 FYNNEI. This CDR3 has 13 amino acids. DNA for the CDR3: TGTGCCAGCAGTACACAGGGTAACAATGAGCAGTTCTTC. It yields the protein CASSTQGNNEQFF.

CDR3 nucleotide sequence: TGTGCCAGCAGCTTGGGGGTAGACCTGGAGCAGTACTTC. Amino acids: CASSLGVDLEQYF. The rearrangement links TRBV5-5 to TRBJ2-7; D is undetermined. Germline lookup yields CDR1 SGHKS and CDR2 YYEKEE (reference sequence). This CDR3 comprises 13 residues. Trimming removed 0 bases at V and 7 bases at J, with 11 bases between.

This chain links TRBV19 with TRBJ1-1; TRBD1 matches 7 bases. The CDR3 extends over 15 amino acids. Germline V CDR1 and CDR2: LNHDA, SQIVND (reference sequence). V was clipped by 5 bases and J by 1 base; unmatched bases: 7. The CDR3 loop reads CASSPQGVPNTEAFF. The CDR3 DNA reads as TGTGCCAGTAGTCCCCAGGGGGTACCGAACACTGAAGCTTTCTTT.

This rearrangement joins TRBV6-6 to TRBJ1-3; tentative D call: TRBD1 (5 bases). The CDR3 loop spans 13 amino acids. Germline CDR1 is MNHNY and CDR2 is SVGAGI (reference sequence). Between the trimmed V and J ends, which lost 8 bases and 0 bases, there was a span of 8 bases. For the CDR3, the DNA is TGTGCCAGCGCAGGGAACTCTGGAAACACCATATATTTT. It translates to CASAGNSGNTIYF.

The V call is TRBV2, the J call TRBJ1-2; maybe TRBD1 (5 bases). CDR3 length equals 14 residues. Germline V gene data show CDR1 as SNHLY and CDR2 as FYNNEI. Trimming took 7 bases from V and 7 from J, leaving 19 bases between them. Here the CDR3 DNA reads TGTGCCAGCAATAGAGGCCTTGAGGGGTTTGGCTACACCTTC. Its protein product is CASNRGLEGFGYTF. Full variable domain (outside the CDR3, taken from reference TRBV2 and TRBJ1-2): EPEVTQTPSHQVTQMGQEVILRCVPISNHLYFYWYRQILGQKVEFLVSFYNNEISEKSEIFDDQFSVERPDGSNFTLKIRSTKLEDSAMYFCASNRGLEGFGYTFGSGTRLTVV.

The chain joins TRBV6-6 to TRBJ1-3; D unresolved. The V gene lost 2 bases and the J gene lost 0 bases, with 11 bases spanning the gap. Per the germline V gene, CDR1 is MNHNY and CDR2 is SVGAGI (reference sequence). The CDR3 consists of 16 residues. CDR3 bases: TGTGCCAGCAGTTACACCGGTTCTCTCTCTGGAAACACCATATATTTT. Its translation: CASSYTGSLSGNTIYF.

This clone was counted once. The gene calls are TRBV7-9 and TRBJ1-6; D is unclear. V gave up 0 bases and J gave up 0 bases, with 6 bases separating them. This CDR3 contains 16 residues. Germline-derived CDR1 and CDR2 are SEHNR and FQNEAQ (reference sequence). The CDR3 coding sequence is TGTGCCAGCAGCTTAGCCCAGAGCTCCTATAATTCACCCCTCCACTTT. Translation gives CASSLAQSSYNSPLHF.

The chain has TRBV7-2 and TRBJ1-1; perhaps TRBD1 as D (6 bases). Deletions cut 0 bases from V and 0 bases from J, with 8 bases between. The CDR3 covers 15 residues. Germline CDR1 reads SGHTA; CDR2 reads FQGNSA. The CDR3 DNA is TGTGCCAGCAGCTTAGCGGCAGGGGTGAACACTGAAGCTTTCTTT. It yields the protein CASSLAAGVNTEAFF.

The chain employs TRBV6-1 and TRBJ1-3; D is undetermined. Germline V gene data show CDR1 as MNHNS and CDR2 as SASEGT. The length of the CDR3 is 11 residues. The germline V and J ends were trimmed by 5 bases and 6 bases, with 5 bases remaining between them. In DNA, the CDR3 is TGTGCCAGCAGTTATTTAAACACCATATATTTT. It codes for CASSYLNTIYF.

The rearrangement joins TRBV18 to TRBJ2-7; the D gene could be TRBD1 or TRBD2 (6 bases each). This CDR3 spans 11 amino acids. CDR1 is KGHSH and CDR2 is LQKENI in the germline V gene. The ends were cut back, 4 bases at V and 6 bases at J, with 7 bases in the middle. CDR3 bases: TGTGCCAGCTCACAGGGGGGCGAGCAGTACTTC. Its protein is CASSQGGEQYF.

The chain combines TRBV5-4 with TRBJ2-7; perhaps TRBD2 as D (6 bases). The CDR3 covers 13 residues. V lost 4 bases to trimming and J lost 7 bases, with 15 bases between them. The germline CDR1 and CDR2 sequences are SGHNT and YYREEE (reference sequence). CDR3 coding DNA: TGTGCCAGCAGCCCGGACCTAGCGAGGGAGCAGTACTTC. It specifies CASSPDLAREQYF.

V is TRBV30 and J is TRBJ2-7, with 11 bases identical to TRBD2. The length of the CDR3 is 16 residues. Trimming removed 2 bases from V and 4 bases from J; junction bases left unmatched: 10. Germline loops: CDR1 GTSNPN, CDR2 SVGIG (reference sequence). The chain's CDR3 is CAWSHTRLAGWYEQYF. CDR3 DNA sequence: TGTGCCTGGAGTCATACGAGACTAGCGGGATGGTACGAGCAGTACTTC.

This clone was detected a few times. The chain carries TRBV12-5 and TRBJ1-5; no reliable D call. Trimming stripped 2 bases from V and 4 bases from J, with 0 bases between. The germline V gene encodes CDR1 LGHNT and CDR2 FRNRAP. The CDR3 spans 11 residues. The CDR3 bases are TGTGCTAGTGGTTTGAATCAGCCCCAGCATTTT. Protein: CASGLNQPQHF.

This chain joins TRBV5-1 and TRBJ2-1; D possibly corresponds to TRBD1 (6 bases). Germline V gives CDR1 SGHRS, CDR2 YFSETQ. The V end lost 4 bases, the J end lost 2 bases, and 28 bases lay between the germline ends. The CDR3 spans 20 residues. The CDR3 DNA sequence: TGCGCCAGCAGCACTGCAGGGGCAAGACTAAACTTCCTAACCTACAATGAGCAGTTCTTC. It codes for CASSTAGARLNFLTYNEQFF.

The rearrangement uses TRBV29-1 and TRBJ2-5, with D uncertain. Germline CDR1 is SQVTM and CDR2 is ANQGSEA. Between the trimmed V and J ends, which lost 5 bases and 4 bases, there was a span of 11 bases. The CDR3 is made up of 12 amino acids. CDR3 nucleotide sequence: TGCAGCGTTTTCGGACCTCGAGAGACCCAGTACTTC. Encoded protein: CSVFGPRETQYF.

This clone was observed a single time. Germline and junction disagree at one end, which may indicate a read error. The V call is TRBV18, the J call TRBJ1-1; 7 bases align to TRBD1. Germline assignment: CDR1 KGHSH and CDR2 LQKENI. The CDR3 length is 15 residues. The CDR3 loop is CAGSPQGGADTEAFF. The CDR3 coding sequence is TGTGCCGGCTCACCACAAGGGGGCGCGGACACTGAAGCTTTCTTT.

This clone appeared a single time. V is TRBV5-1 and J is TRBJ2-7, with TRBD2 matching 10 bases. The CDR3 sequence is 15 residues long. Unmatched junction bases numbered 9, after V lost 2 bases and J lost 7 bases. The germline V gene encodes CDR1 SGHRS and CDR2 YFSETQ. CDR3 amino acids: CASSLFASGSGEQYF. The CDR3, as DNA: TGCGCCAGCAGCTTATTCGCTAGCGGGAGCGGTGAGCAGTACTTC.

As for this clone: Other nucleotide sequences from this sample produce the same CDR3. The chain combines TRBV28 with TRBJ1-2; a weak D match, TRBD1 (6 bases). This CDR3 contains 17 residues. CDR1 and CDR2 from the germline V gene are MDHEN and SYDVKM. The germline V and J ends were trimmed by 6 bases and 1 base, with 21 bases remaining between them. CDR3 sequence reads: CASSPFNDLQGNYGYTF. DNA for the CDR3: TGTGCCAGCAGCCCGTTTAACGACCTACAGGGTAACTATGGCTACACCTTC.

The chain carries TRBV15 and TRBJ1-2, with D perhaps matching TRBD1 (6 bases). This CDR3 is 17 amino acids long. The germline V gene has CDR1 LNHNV and CDR2 YYDKDF (reference sequence). Trimming removed 1 base at V and 5 bases at J, with 20 bases between. CDR3 nucleotide sequence: TGTGCCACCAGCAGAGGGGGGCTCCGAGCCGTTTCATATGGCTACACCTTC. Encoded protein: CATSRGGLRAVSYGYTF. The whole variable domain, filled in from reference TRBV15 and TRBJ1-2, reads DAMVIQNPRYQVTQFGKPVTLSCSQTLNHNVMYWYQQKSSQAPKLLFHYYDKDFNNEADTPDNFQSRRPNTSFCFLDIRSPGLGDTAMYLCATSRGGLRAVSYGYTFGSGTRLTVV.

The chain has TRBV18 and TRBJ2-7; a weak D match, TRBD2 (6 bases). CDR1 KGHSH and CDR2 LQKENI come from the germline V gene. The CDR3 covers 14 residues. V was clipped by 3 bases and J by 6 bases, with 15 bases between them. The CDR3 loop is CASSPRVGGAEQYF. The CDR3 DNA sequence: TGTGCCAGCTCACCCCGGGTGGGGGGTGCCGAGCAGTACTTC. The full variable domain, with the rest looked up from reference TRBV18 and TRBJ2-7, is NAGVMQNPRHLVRRRGQEARLRCSPMKGHSHVYWYRQLPEEGLKFMVYLQKENIIDESGMPKERFSAEFPKEGPSILRIQQVVRGDSAAYFCASSPRVGGAEQYFGPGTRLTVT.

V usage is TRBV30 and J usage is TRBJ2-3; 11 nucleotides align to TRBD2. The CDR3 extends over 16 amino acids. After removal of 2 bases from V and 6 bases from J, the junction contained 10 bases not matched to a gene. Looked up from germline, CDR1 is GTSNPN and CDR2 is SVGIG (reference sequence). As DNA, the CDR3 is TGTGCCTGGAGTCCCCCCCGACTAGCGGGGAGGGATACGCAGTATTTT. The encoded protein is CAWSPPRLAGRDTQYF.

The chain combines TRBV11-2 with TRBJ2-5; no firm D call. The CDR3 has 15 residues. The V end lost 5 bases, the J end lost 5 bases, and 18 bases lay between the germline ends. Looked up from germline, CDR1 is SGHAT and CDR2 is FQNNGV. CDR3 amino acids: CASSPLATVWETQYF. The CDR3 DNA sequence: TGTGCCAGCAGCCCTCTTGCGACGGTCTGGGAGACCCAGTACTTC.

V is TRBV11-2 and J is TRBJ1-1, with D possibly being TRBD1 (5 bases). The CDR3 length is 13 residues. CDR1 is SGHAT and CDR2 is FQNNGV in the germline V gene. V was clipped by 4 bases and J by 3 bases, with 9 bases between them. The CDR3 sequence is CASSSGLYTEAFF. CDR3 nucleotides: TGTGCCAGCAGCTCGGGACTTTACACTGAAGCTTTCTTT.

The rearrangement joins TRBV11-2 to TRBJ1-4; 10 positions match TRBD1. Germline V gene data show CDR1 as SGHAT and CDR2 as FQNNGV. With 4 bases clipped from V and 8 bases from J, the junction kept 1 base outside the gene matches. The CDR3 length is 13 residues. CDR3 protein: CASSSGQGEKLFF. Written as DNA, the CDR3 is TGTGCCAGCAGCTCGGGACAGGGGGAAAAACTGTTTTTT.